Shown below are 19 T cell receptor beta chains from a single sample sequenced in a study of identifying expanded T cells in peripheral blood. Repertoires were generated with immunoSEQ multiplex PCR, while TCRdb's copy carries only in-frame clones and drops some. Of around 70,000 clones in the sample, roughly 88% were seen once. Source material: blood. These receptors were obtained from a person between 18 and 70 years old in good health.

V usage is TRBV7-9 and J usage is TRBJ2-1; D might be TRBD1 or TRBD2, each matching 7 bases. The CDR3 sequence is 15 residues long. The V gene's germline CDR1 is SEHNR and CDR2 FQNEAQ (reference sequence). Trimming shortened V by 2 bases and J by 8 bases, and 16 bases separated the two germline ends. The CDR3 DNA sequence: TGTGCCAGCAGCTTATCGCAGGGGGGGTTCTATGAGCAGTTCTTC. This encodes CASSLSQGGFYEQFF.

J is TRBJ1-1 and V is TRBV7-2, with TRBD1 matching 9 bases. The CDR3 consists of 14 residues. In germline, CDR1 is SGHTA, CDR2 FQGNSA. The J segment lost 1 base and the V segment lost 7 bases, leaving 4 bases of the junction unmatched. CDR3 sequence reads: CASNYRGPNTEAFF. The CDR3 DNA reads as TGTGCCAGCAACTACAGGGGGCCGAACACTGAAGCTTTCTTT.

This clone was seen only a few times. V is TRBV2 and J is TRBJ2-7; D ambiguous. Per germline, CDR1 SNHLY and CDR2 FYNNEI. The CDR3 has 11 amino acids. The germline V and J ends were trimmed by 3 bases and 7 bases, with 7 bases remaining between them. CDR3 DNA: TGTGCCAGCAGTGATATTTGGGAGCAGTACTTC. The encoded protein is CASSDIWEQYF.

In its sample, this clone was seen a few times. The gene calls are TRBV27 and TRBJ1-5; TRBD1 matches 8 bases. Germline V gene data show CDR1 as MNHEY and CDR2 as SMNVEV (reference sequence). This CDR3 comprises 14 residues. V lost 5 bases, J lost 2 bases, and 2 bases stayed unmatched. Here the CDR3 DNA reads TGTGCCAGCAGTAAGGACAGGGGCAATCAGCCCCAGCATTTT. This sequence encodes CASSKDRGNQPQHF.

The V and J genes are TRBV11-2 and TRBJ1-3, with a possible D match to TRBD1 (6 bases). The CDR3 runs to 16 residues. Germline lookup yields CDR1 SGHAT and CDR2 FQNNGV. Trimming cost V 5 bases and J 0 bases, with 14 bases left between them. CDR3 amino acids: CASSQRRDTSGNTIYF. CDR3 sequence (DNA): TGTGCCAGCAGCCAGCGACGGGACACCTCTGGAAACACCATATATTTT.

V is TRBV5-4 and J is TRBJ2-3; 9 bases are shared with TRBD2. Germline V gene sequence: CDR1 SGHNT, CDR2 YYREEE (reference sequence). V was clipped by 1 base and J by 2 bases; unmatched bases: 5. The CDR3 length is 16 residues. The CDR3 loop reads CASSLNLAGSTDTQYF. DNA of the CDR3: TGTGCCAGCAGCTTGAATCTAGCGGGGTCCACAGATACGCAGTATTTT.

The gene calls are TRBV18 and TRBJ1-3, with TRBD1 matching over 10 bases. The CDR3 runs 16 residues. V dropped 5 bases and J dropped 1; count of bases not matched to a gene: 5. The germline V gene encodes CDR1 KGHSH and CDR2 LQKENI. CDR3: CASSSSGQGSGNTIYF. The CDR3 DNA reads as TGTGCCAGCTCATCTTCGGGACAGGGGTCTGGAAACACCATATATTTT.

This chain uses TRBV5-4 with TRBJ2-7; 7 bases agree with TRBD2. Germline values: CDR1 SGHNT, CDR2 YYREEE (reference sequence). V lost 2 bases, J lost 3 bases, and 8 bases stayed unmatched. There are 15 residues in the CDR3. As DNA, the CDR3 is TGTGCCAGCAGCTTACCTGCGGCTAGCGGCTACGAGCAGTACTTC. Translated, it gives CASSLPAASGYEQYF.

The chain recombines TRBV29-1 with TRBJ1-4, with D possibly being TRBD1 (5 bases). Trimming shortened V by 4 bases and J by 8 bases, and 17 bases separated the two germline ends. The length of the CDR3 is 14 residues. Germline CDR1 is SQVTM and CDR2 is ANQGSEA. CDR3 DNA sequence: TGCAGCGTTGGGGGGACGGCAGTCAGGGAAAAACTGTTTTTT. It specifies CSVGGTAVREKLFF.

This clone was observed a handful of times. V is TRBV13 and J is TRBJ2-7, with D tentatively TRBD1 or TRBD2 (5 bases each). The CDR3 runs to 16 residues. Germline V lookup: CDR1 PRHDT, CDR2 FYEKMQ (reference sequence). The germline V and J ends were trimmed by 5 bases and 0 bases, with 17 bases remaining between them. The CDR3 loop reads CASSPGTGKSSYEQYF. CDR3 DNA: TGTGCCAGCAGCCCCGGGACGGGAAAGAGCTCCTACGAGCAGTACTTC.

The chain employs TRBV10-3 and TRBJ1-4; 7 bases match TRBD1. V gave up 4 bases and J gave up 0 bases; unmatched junction bases: 2. The CDR3 extends over 15 amino acids. The V gene's germline CDR1 is ENHRY and CDR2 SYGVKD. The CDR3 DNA follows: TGTGCCATCAGTGCGACAGGGTCAACTAATGAAAAACTGTTTTTT. Translating it yields CAISATGSTNEKLFF.

In its sample, this clone was seen once. This rearrangement joins TRBV19 to TRBJ1-4; the D is unclear. The CDR3 consists of 14 residues. Trimming removed 1 base at V and 8 bases at J, with 11 bases between. Germline V gene data show CDR1 as LNHDA and CDR2 as SQIVND (reference sequence). DNA of the CDR3: TGTGCCAGTAGTATAGCCGGAGCGCCAGAAAAACTGTTTTTT. This translates into CASSIAGAPEKLFF.

The chain employs TRBV7-2 and TRBJ2-5; possible D gene TRBD1, 6 bases. Germline V gives CDR1 SGHTA, CDR2 FQGNSA. This CDR3 has 15 amino acids. Trimming stripped 4 bases from V and 5 bases from J, with 17 bases between. This chain's CDR3 is CASSSQGTGSETQYF. In DNA form, the CDR3 reads TGTGCCAGCAGCTCCCAGGGGACGGGGTCGGAGACCCAGTACTTC.

The chain employs TRBV5-4 and TRBJ1-2, with D possibly matching TRBD1 (5 bases). CDR3 size: 12 residues. The V gene's germline CDR1 is SGHNT and CDR2 YYREEE (reference sequence). With 2 bases removed from V and 7 bases from J, the gap between germline ends came to 9 bases. CDR3 nucleotide sequence: TGTGCCAGCAGCTTAATGGGACCTGGCTACACCTTC. It specifies CASSLMGPGYTF.

The chain has TRBV6-5 and TRBJ2-7; maybe TRBD2 (7 bases). Trimming removed 4 bases at V and 2 bases at J, with 18 bases between. In germline, CDR1 is MNHEY, CDR2 SVGAGI. CDR3 length: 16 residues. The CDR3 loop reads CASSWTIRGGTYEQYF. The CDR3 DNA is TGTGCCAGCAGTTGGACCATCCGCGGGGGCACCTACGAGCAGTACTTC.

The chain has TRBV28 and TRBJ2-4, with TRBD1 matching 8 bases. Germline values: CDR1 MDHEN, CDR2 SYDVKM. The CDR3 length is 17 residues. The V segment lost 3 bases and the J segment 1 base; nucleotides outside the gene matches: 8. The CDR3 protein is CASSLPGQGRAKNIQYF. Here the CDR3 DNA reads TGTGCCAGCAGTTTGCCCGGACAGGGAAGGGCCAAAAACATTCAGTACTTC.

The gene calls are TRBV2 and TRBJ2-7, with D tentatively TRBD1 (6 bases). The CDR3 covers 12 residues. From germline, CDR1 is SNHLY and CDR2 FYNNEI. The V gene lost 7 bases and the J gene lost 6 bases, with 13 bases spanning the gap. The CDR3 sequence is CASKQGLIEQYF. DNA for the CDR3: TGTGCCAGCAAGCAGGGGTTAATCGAGCAGTACTTC.

Concerning this clone: The junction departs from germline at one end; a sequencing error may be responsible. V is TRBV7-7 and J is TRBJ2-3; TRBD2 is a possible D gene (6 bases). Per germline, CDR1 SSHAT and CDR2 FNYEAQ (reference sequence). There are 15 residues in the CDR3. The CDR3: CASSPLTRPTDTQYF. The CDR3 DNA is TGTGCTAGCAGCCCCCTGACTAGGCCCACAGATACGCAGTATTTT. Full variable domain (outside the CDR3, taken from reference TRBV7-7 and TRBJ2-3): GAGVSQSPRYKVTKRGQDVTLRCDPISSHATLYWYQQALGQGPEFLTYFNYEAQPDKSGLPSDRFSAERPEGSISTLTIQRTEQRDSAMYRCASSPLTRPTDTQYFGPGTRLTVL.

This clone was seen only a few times. The J gene is TRBJ2-3, the V gene TRBV28; maybe TRBD2 (6 bases). There are 14 residues in the CDR3. CDR1 is MDHEN, CDR2 SYDVKM, per germline. V shed 3 bases and J shed 3 bases, with 10 bases lying between them. The CDR3 sequence: CASSFVAGTDTQYF. In DNA, the CDR3 is TGTGCCAGCAGTTTTGTCGCGGGGACAGATACGCAGTATTTT.